This T cell receptor beta chain was found in a study of T-cell memory formation after mild COVID-19. Study at large: Across donors, TCR clusters were largely donor specific. Overall study results and limits: SARS-CoV-2 specificity of second-wave clones peaking day 37 was unconfirmed. Detection of some responders pre-infection suggested pre-existing cross-reactive memory T cells participated. CD4+ contracting clones were found mainly in CM and EM, and CD8+ ones in EMRA.

Germline values: CDR1 MNHEY, CDR2 SVGAGI. The CDR3 runs to 17 residues. Trimming took 5 bases from V and 7 from J; bases not matched to a gene: 16. One entry per CDR3 protein, called by TCRdb with MiXCR from the 5' RACE reads. The sample has some 270,000 distinct CDR3 sequences; 15% are singletons. This clonotype was seen a handful of times. Its antigen is not identified. This chain joins TRBV6-5 and TRBJ2-1; 8 bases are shared with TRBD2. The clonotype was recovered from an adult woman who had mild COVID-19 (a few samples of this study predate the infection). Cell type and time point are not known. Sequencing used PBMCs or a T cell subset sorted from them (not recorded which). The CDR3 loop is CASSRRLAWGLINEQFF. The CDR3 DNA reads as TGTGCCAGCAGTCGTCGACTAGCGTGGGGCCTAATAAATGAGCAGTTCTTC.